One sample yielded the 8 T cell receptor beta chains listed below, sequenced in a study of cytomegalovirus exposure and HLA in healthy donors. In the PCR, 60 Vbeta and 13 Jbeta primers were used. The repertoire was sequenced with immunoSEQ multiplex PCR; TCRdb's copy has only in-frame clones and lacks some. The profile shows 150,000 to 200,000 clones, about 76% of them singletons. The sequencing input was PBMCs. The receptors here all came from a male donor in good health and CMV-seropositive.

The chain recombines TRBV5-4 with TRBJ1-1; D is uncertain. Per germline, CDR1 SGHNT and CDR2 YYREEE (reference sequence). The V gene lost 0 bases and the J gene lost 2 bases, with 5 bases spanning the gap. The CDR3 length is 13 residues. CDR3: CASSLAGNTEAFF. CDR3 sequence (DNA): TGTGCCAGCAGCTTGGCGGGAAACACTGAAGCTTTCTTT.

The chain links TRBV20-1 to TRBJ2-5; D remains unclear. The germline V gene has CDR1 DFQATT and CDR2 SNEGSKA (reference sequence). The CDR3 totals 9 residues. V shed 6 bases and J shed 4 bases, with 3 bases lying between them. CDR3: CSAGETQYF. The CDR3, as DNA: TGCAGTGCCGGAGAGACCCAGTACTTC.

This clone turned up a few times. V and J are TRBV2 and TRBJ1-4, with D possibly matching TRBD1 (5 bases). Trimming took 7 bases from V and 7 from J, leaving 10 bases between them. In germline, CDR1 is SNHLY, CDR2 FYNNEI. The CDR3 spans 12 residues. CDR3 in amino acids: CASTRGAEKLFF. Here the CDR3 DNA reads TGTGCCAGCACTCGCGGGGCTGAAAAACTGTTTTTT.

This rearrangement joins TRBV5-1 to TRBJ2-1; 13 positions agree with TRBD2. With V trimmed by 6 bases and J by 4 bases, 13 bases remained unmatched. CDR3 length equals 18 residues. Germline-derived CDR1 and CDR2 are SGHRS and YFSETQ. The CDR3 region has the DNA TGCGCCAGCACCCTTGGTCCGACTAGCGGGGGGATATACAATGAGCAGTTCTTC. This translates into CASTLGPTSGGIYNEQFF.

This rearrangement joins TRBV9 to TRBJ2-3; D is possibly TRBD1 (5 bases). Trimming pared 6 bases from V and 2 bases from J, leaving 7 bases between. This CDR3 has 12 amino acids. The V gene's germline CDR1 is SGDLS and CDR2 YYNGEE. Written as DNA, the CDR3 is TGTGCCAGCACAGGGTTCACAGATACGCAGTATTTT. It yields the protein CASTGFTDTQYF.

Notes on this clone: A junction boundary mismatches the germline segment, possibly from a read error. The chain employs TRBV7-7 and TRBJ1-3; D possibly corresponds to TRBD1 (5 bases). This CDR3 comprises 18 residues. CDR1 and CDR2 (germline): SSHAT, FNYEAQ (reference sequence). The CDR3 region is CASSSHAGLQSSGNTIYF. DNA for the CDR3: TGTGCTAGCAGCTCCCACGCGGGACTTCAGAGCTCTGGAAACACCATATATTTT.

CDR3 bases: TGCGCCAGCAGCCCAAGACTAGCGGGACAGCTGGAGACCCAGTACTTC. This sequence encodes CASSPRLAGQLETQYF. The chain joins TRBV5-1 to TRBJ2-5; 11 bases match TRBD2. Germline V gives CDR1 SGHRS, CDR2 YFSETQ. J gave up 5 bases and V 4 bases, and 10 bases lay outside the gene matches. The CDR3 is 16 amino acids.

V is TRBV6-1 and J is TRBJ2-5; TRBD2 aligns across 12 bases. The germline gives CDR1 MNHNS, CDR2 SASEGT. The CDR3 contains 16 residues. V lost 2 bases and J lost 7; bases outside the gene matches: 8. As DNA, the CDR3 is TGTGCCAGCAGTGAACCCGGACTAGCGGGGAAATGGACCCAGTACTTC. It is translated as CASSEPGLAGKWTQYF.